This T cell receptor (beta chain) was documented in a study of T cells in Graves' hyperthyroidism and ophthalmopathy (dated by TCRdb to between 2018 and 2020). Regarding the research as a whole: Peripheral blood samples were taken at initial diagnosis, before any treatment was given. To identify TCR V-J signatures that set the groups apart, the researchers used a discovery cohort of more than 95 patients, made up of 40 to 45 with Graves' ophthalmopathy and some 60 with stable Graves' hyperthyroidism. Prospective prediction of ophthalmopathy was tested in an independent validation cohort consisting of about 20 hyperthyroidism patients and over 15 patients who later progressed to ophthalmopathy. The 75 to 100 discovery patients were randomly divided into training and test sets at a 7:3 ratio. The study also compared thyroid tissue and blood T-cell repertoires from roughly six Graves' hyperthyroidism patients. Once sampling was done, hyperthyroidism patients were given methimazole at a starting dose of 30 mg daily, whereas ophthalmopathy patients were given high-dose intravenous methylprednisolone. According to the paper, TCR Vbeta CDR3 sequencing was carried out on roughly 130 peripheral blood samples, which came from 40 to 45 ophthalmopathy, some 73 hyperthyroidism and approximately 17 progressor patients. What the study reported, not specific to this receptor: Sample size was not statistically predetermined, and investigators were not blinded to group allocation. A model built on a 13 V-J signature distinguished ophthalmopathy from stable hyperthyroidism, reaching around 88% sensitivity and 81.08% specificity in cross-validation and 80%/75% in testing. Blood samples also contained most of the expanded thyroid clonotypes (frequency above 0.001), which suggests that blood repertoires may reflect thyroid immune responses. During validation, the model predicted progression to ophthalmopathy a median of about 6.3 months ahead of onset, with more than 55% sensitivity and roughly 72% specificity.

Reading the germline V gene gives CDR1 SQVTM and CDR2 ANQGSEA. The CDR3 measures 14 amino acids from cysteine to phenylalanine. Only the CDR3 DNA is retained, 42 bases long and in frame from the first base. V is trimmed back by 2 bases and J by 5 bases, and the junction contains 6 bases that no gene match accounts for. The TCR beta CDR3 regions were amplified from the RNA transcripts. A first-round RT-PCR of the TCR CDR3 used the HTBI primer set with the Qiagen OneStep RT-PCR kit. Libraries were constructed in a second round of multiplex PCR, after which size selection and purification were carried out. The libraries were sequenced on an Illumina HiSeq2000 using paired-end 100 bp reads. The original pipeline was this. SOAPnuke was used to process the raw data, removing reads that contained adapters or uncalled bases, had a mean Phred below 15, or lacked an exact match to the constant primer or identifier. High-quality paired reads were merged using COPE v1.2.5, and each unique nucleotide sequence was defined as a clonotype. MiTCR v1.1 was used to align clonotypes to the IMGT TRBV, TRBD and TRBJ reference segments. The analysis included only V-J combinations with a frequency above 0.0001, which together covered about 99% of the repertoires. The TCS score was defined as the ratio of F50 (clonal expansion) to E x V (chaos), calculated using BLOSUM62-based TCRdist between CDR3 peptides within each V-J. Welch's t-statistics and random forest reduced around 520 V-J features to about 12, which were used in a naive Bayes classifier (R e1071). TCRdb reprocessed the public reads (quality trimming at Q25 with fastp, clone calling with MiXCR) and kept in-frame beta chains. Rows with a matching CDR3 protein are joined into one entry that keeps the most common DNA and genes. TCRdb's processing, not the study's, gives the V and J calls here. In all, the sample holds 75,000 to 100,000 distinct CDR3 sequences, and over 50% of those were seen once. The top ten constitute less than 30% of the sample.

Graves' hyperthyroidism was defined as stable when no progression to ophthalmopathy occurred over 18 months of follow-up. Hyperthyroidism patients were aged 18 to 65 years and newly diagnosed, with disease duration of less than 2 months. The study excluded patients with uncontrolled infections, other autoimmune diseases, pregnancy or lactation. Clinical symptoms, serum thyroxine and TRAb, thyroid ultrasound, and orbital computed tomography formed the basis for the diagnoses. Ficoll-Paque density gradient centrifugation was used to isolate PBMCs from about 9 ml of fresh peripheral blood. Total RNA was extracted using Trizol reagent, and RNA quality was assessed on an Agilent 2100 Bioanalyzer. About this clonotype itself: The target of this receptor is not known. There are no base qualities to consult, and no much larger clone falls within one base.

The V gene is TRBV29-1 and the J gene is TRBJ2-7; a stretch of 10 junction bases matches TRBD1. This TCR came from a woman in her thirties or forties with Graves' hyperthyroidism. The sequenced material came from blood. Read as DNA, the sequence is TGCAGCGTTGAACGGGACAGGGGAGGCCACGAGCAGTACTTC. It translates to CSVERDRGGHEQYF.